Listed below are T cell receptor beta chains from one sample, sequenced in a study of CD8 T cells in Susac syndrome. TCRdb fed the immunoSEQ multiplex PCR reads into MiXCR, producing one record per CDR3 protein. The table includes about 150,000 distinct CDR3 sequences, just under 97% detected once. Sample: CD8+ T cells from PBMCs. The receptors come from a human donor with multiple sclerosis. Each CDR3 is given with its conserved first and last residue. The order of the fields is D gene, V gene, J gene, clone size, CDR3 DNA, CDR3 protein. D genes are given only for firm matches. Clone size is not always given. Where it is, it says once, few, many or a class for expanded clones.

d_call: -
v_call: TRBV20-1
j_call: TRBJ1-2
clone_size: -
cdr3_nt: TGCAGTGCGCTACCGCGGACCCTGCGCCAGGTGTCGGACTATGGCTACACCTTC
cdr3_aa: CSALPRTLRQVSDYGYTF

d_call: TRBD1
v_call: TRBV15
j_call: TRBJ1-2
clone_size: -
cdr3_nt: TGTGCCACCAGCCTACGACAGGGGACAGGTGGCTACACCTTC
cdr3_aa: CATSLRQGTGGYTF

d_call: -
v_call: TRBV9
j_call: TRBJ1-2
clone_size: -
cdr3_nt: TGTGCCAGCAGCGTAGAAGCGGGCATAAACAGAACGTACACCTTC
cdr3_aa: CASSVEAGINRTYTF

d_call: -
v_call: TRBV30
j_call: TRBJ1-1
clone_size: once
cdr3_nt: TGTGCCTGGAGTGGGGGGTCCACTGAAGCTTTCTTT
cdr3_aa: CAWSGGSTEAFF

d_call: TRBD1
v_call: TRBV12-3/TRBV12-4
j_call: TRBJ1-5
clone_size: -
cdr3_nt: TGTGCCAGCAGTAGGACAGGGACGAATCAGCCCCAGCATTTT
cdr3_aa: CASSRTGTNQPQHF

d_call: -
v_call: TRBV19
j_call: TRBJ1-2
clone_size: -
cdr3_nt: TGTGCCAGTAGTATGGGATCGGGGTTCAATGGCTACACCTTC
cdr3_aa: CASSMGSGFNGYTF

d_call: -
v_call: TRBV27
j_call: TRBJ2-7
clone_size: -
cdr3_nt: TGTGCCAGCAGTTTCGGAGGGGCGGGCTACGAGCAGTACTTC
cdr3_aa: CASSFGGAGYEQYF

d_call: -
v_call: TRBV6-6
j_call: TRBJ1-5
clone_size: once
cdr3_nt: TGTGCCAGCAGTTACGGCTTCAATCAGCCCCAGCATTTT
cdr3_aa: CASSYGFNQPQHF

d_call: -
v_call: TRBV20-1
j_call: TRBJ2-3
clone_size: -
cdr3_nt: TGCAGTGCACCCCGGGGGCCGGGGGCCAGCACAGATACGCAGTATTTT
cdr3_aa: CSAPRGPGASTDTQYF

d_call: -
v_call: TRBV30
j_call: TRBJ1-1
clone_size: -
cdr3_nt: TGTGCCTGGAGTGCAGGGACGGGCACTGAAGCTTTCTTT
cdr3_aa: CAWSAGTGTEAFF

d_call: -
v_call: TRBV19
j_call: TRBJ2-3
clone_size: -
cdr3_nt: TGTGCCACCTGTCGGGGCGCCGGCGATACGCAGTATTTT
cdr3_aa: CATCRGAGDTQYF

d_call: -
v_call: TRBV20-1
j_call: TRBJ2-1
clone_size: -
cdr3_nt: TGCAGTGCTATTGACAATGAGCAGTTCTTC
cdr3_aa: CSAIDNEQFF

d_call: TRBD1
v_call: TRBV27
j_call: TRBJ2-1
clone_size: -
cdr3_nt: TGTGCCAGCAGTTTAGGGACAGGGTATAGACATGAGCAGTTCTTC
cdr3_aa: CASSLGTGYRHEQFF

d_call: -
v_call: TRBV4-1
j_call: TRBJ1-2
clone_size: few
cdr3_nt: TGCGCCAGCAGCCAAGATCTTAACAGCGTCAACTATGGCTACACCTTC
cdr3_aa: CASSQDLNSVNYGYTF

d_call: -
v_call: TRBV30
j_call: TRBJ1-5
clone_size: -
cdr3_nt: TGTGCCTGGACATCGGGGGAGGTTAGCAATCAGCCCCAGCATTTT
cdr3_aa: CAWTSGEVSNQPQHF

d_call: TRBD1
v_call: TRBV12-3/TRBV12-4
j_call: TRBJ2-3
clone_size: -
cdr3_nt: TGTGCCAGCAGTTCAGGACAGGGTCCAGATACGCAGTATTTT
cdr3_aa: CASSSGQGPDTQYF

d_call: -
v_call: TRBV2
j_call: TRBJ2-5
clone_size: -
cdr3_nt: TGTGCCAGCAGTGAAGCGCTTGGGACAAAAGAGACCCAGTACTTC
cdr3_aa: CASSEALGTKETQYF

d_call: -
v_call: TRBV15
j_call: TRBJ2-5
clone_size: -
cdr3_nt: TGTGCCACCAGCAGAGATCCCCCCGTAGTCGAGACCCAGTACTTC
cdr3_aa: CATSRDPPVVETQYF

d_call: -
v_call: TRBV20-1
j_call: TRBJ2-1
clone_size: -
cdr3_nt: TGCAGTGCTAGAGATCCCCGGTCCTATGAGCAGTTCTTC
cdr3_aa: CSARDPRSYEQFF

d_call: -
v_call: TRBV29-1
j_call: TRBJ2-2
clone_size: -
cdr3_nt: TGCAGCGTTGACAGGGGCGGGGAGCTGTTTTTT
cdr3_aa: CSVDRGGELFF

d_call: -
v_call: TRBV12-3/TRBV12-4
j_call: TRBJ2-3
clone_size: -
cdr3_nt: TGTGCCAGCAGCTCAACAGGGTCCCCAGATACGCAGTATTTT
cdr3_aa: CASSSTGSPDTQYF

d_call: -
v_call: TRBV25-1
j_call: TRBJ2-5
clone_size: once
cdr3_nt: TGTGCCAGCAGTGATCGGTTCCAAGAGACCCAGTACTTC
cdr3_aa: CASSDRFQETQYF

d_call: -
v_call: TRBV10-3
j_call: TRBJ1-5
clone_size: -
cdr3_nt: TGTGCCATCAGTGAAGGGGGTAGCAATCAGCCCCAGCATTTT
cdr3_aa: CAISEGGSNQPQHF

d_call: -
v_call: TRBV30
j_call: TRBJ1-1
clone_size: -
cdr3_nt: TGTGCCTGGAGTTGGGGTGTCAACACTGAAGCTTTCTTT
cdr3_aa: CAWSWGVNTEAFF

d_call: -
v_call: TRBV7-9
j_call: TRBJ1-1
clone_size: -
cdr3_nt: TGTGCCAGCAGCTCGCCCTCCGGGGAAGCTTTCTTT
cdr3_aa: CASSSPSGEAFF

d_call: -
v_call: TRBV4-1
j_call: TRBJ1-5
clone_size: -
cdr3_nt: TGCGCCAGCAGGATTACCGTTGGCCCTAATCAGCCCCAGCATTTT
cdr3_aa: CASRITVGPNQPQHF

d_call: -
v_call: TRBV18
j_call: TRBJ2-3
clone_size: -
cdr3_nt: TGTGCCAGCTCACTCGGGATACGACTCACAGATACGCAGTATTTT
cdr3_aa: CASSLGIRLTDTQYF